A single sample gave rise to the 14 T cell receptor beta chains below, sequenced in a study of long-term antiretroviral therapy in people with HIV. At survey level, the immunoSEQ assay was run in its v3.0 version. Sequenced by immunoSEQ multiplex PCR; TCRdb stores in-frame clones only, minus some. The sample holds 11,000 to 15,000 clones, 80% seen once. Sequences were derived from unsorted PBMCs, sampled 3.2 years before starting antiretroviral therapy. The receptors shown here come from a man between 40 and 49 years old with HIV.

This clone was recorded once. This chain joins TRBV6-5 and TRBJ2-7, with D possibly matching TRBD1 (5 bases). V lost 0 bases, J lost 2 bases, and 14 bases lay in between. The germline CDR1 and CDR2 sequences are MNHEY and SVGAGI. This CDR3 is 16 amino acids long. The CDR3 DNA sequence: TGTGCCAGCAGTTACTCAGCGACAGACAGAGCCTACGAGCAGTACTTC. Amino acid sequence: CASSYSATDRAYEQYF.

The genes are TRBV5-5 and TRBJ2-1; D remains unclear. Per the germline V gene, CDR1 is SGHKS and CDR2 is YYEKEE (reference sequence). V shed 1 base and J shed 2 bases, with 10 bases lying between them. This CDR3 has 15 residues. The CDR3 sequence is CASSLTPSAYNEQFF. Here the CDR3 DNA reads TGTGCCAGCAGCTTGACGCCGAGTGCCTACAATGAGCAGTTCTTC.

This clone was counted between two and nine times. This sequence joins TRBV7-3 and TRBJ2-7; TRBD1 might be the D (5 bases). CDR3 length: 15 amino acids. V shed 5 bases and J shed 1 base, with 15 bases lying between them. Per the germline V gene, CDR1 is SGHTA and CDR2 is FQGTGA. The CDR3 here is CASSVGQGTSYEQYF. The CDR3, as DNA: TGTGCCAGCAGCGTTGGTCAGGGAACGTCCTACGAGCAGTACTTC.

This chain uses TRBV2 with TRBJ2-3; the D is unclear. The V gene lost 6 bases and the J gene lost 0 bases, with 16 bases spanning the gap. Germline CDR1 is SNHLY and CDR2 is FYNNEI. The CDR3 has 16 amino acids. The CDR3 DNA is TGTGCCAGCAGCGACCCAAGGTCGACTAGCACAGATACGCAGTATTTT. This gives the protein CASSDPRSTSTDTQYF.

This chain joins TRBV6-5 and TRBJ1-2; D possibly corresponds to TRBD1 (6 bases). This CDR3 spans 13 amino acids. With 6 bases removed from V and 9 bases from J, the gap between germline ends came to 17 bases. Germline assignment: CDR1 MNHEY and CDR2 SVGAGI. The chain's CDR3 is CASSPMTGSRYTF. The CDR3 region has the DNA TGTGCCAGCAGCCCTATGACAGGCTCCCGCTACACCTTC.

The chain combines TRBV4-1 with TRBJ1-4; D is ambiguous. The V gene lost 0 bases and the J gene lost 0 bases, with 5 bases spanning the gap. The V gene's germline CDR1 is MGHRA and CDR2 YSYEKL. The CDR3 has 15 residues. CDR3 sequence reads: CASSQDPTTNEKLFF. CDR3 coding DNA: TGCGCCAGCAGCCAAGATCCGACAACTAATGAAAAACTGTTTTTT.

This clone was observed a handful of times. CDR3: CASSRESPNYGYTF. The CDR3 nucleotides are TGTGCCAGCAGCCGCGAAAGTCCTAACTATGGCTACACCTTC. V usage is TRBV7-9 and J usage is TRBJ1-2, with no clear D. V was pared by 5 bases and J by 0 bases, with 10 bases between. Per germline, CDR1 SEHNR and CDR2 FQNEAQ (reference sequence). This CDR3 region has 14 residues.

Written as DNA, the CDR3 is TGCAGCGTGGGGGGCGAGAGGGGAGTCATGATAAACACCATATATTTT. It encodes CSVGGERGVMINTIYF. V is TRBV29-1 and J is TRBJ1-3; D perhaps matches TRBD1 (6 bases). The CDR3 consists of 16 residues. V lost 6 bases to trimming and J lost 6 bases, with 24 bases between them. In germline, CDR1 is SQVTM, CDR2 ANQGSEA.

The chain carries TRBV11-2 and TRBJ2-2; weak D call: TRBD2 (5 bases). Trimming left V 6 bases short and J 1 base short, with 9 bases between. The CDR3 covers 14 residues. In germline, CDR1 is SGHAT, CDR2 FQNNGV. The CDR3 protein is CASRRGLNTGELFF. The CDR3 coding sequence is TGTGCCAGCAGGAGAGGGTTGAACACCGGGGAGCTGTTTTTT.

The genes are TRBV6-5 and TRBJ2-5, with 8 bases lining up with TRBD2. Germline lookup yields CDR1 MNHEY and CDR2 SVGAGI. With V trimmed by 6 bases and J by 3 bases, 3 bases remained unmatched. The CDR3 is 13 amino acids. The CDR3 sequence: CASRRAGEETQYF. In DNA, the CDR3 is TGTGCCAGCAGAAGAGCGGGGGAAGAGACCCAGTACTTC.

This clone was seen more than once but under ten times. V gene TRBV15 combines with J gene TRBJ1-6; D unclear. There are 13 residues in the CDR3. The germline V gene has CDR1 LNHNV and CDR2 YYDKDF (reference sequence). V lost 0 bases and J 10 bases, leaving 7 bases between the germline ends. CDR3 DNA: TGTGCCACCAGCAGAGATCACGGCTCACCCCTCCACTTT. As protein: CATSRDHGSPLHF.

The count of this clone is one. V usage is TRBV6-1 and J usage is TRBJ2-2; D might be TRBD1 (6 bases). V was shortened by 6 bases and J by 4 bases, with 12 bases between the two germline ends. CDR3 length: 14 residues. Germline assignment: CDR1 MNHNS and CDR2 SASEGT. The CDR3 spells CASRKDRFTGELFF. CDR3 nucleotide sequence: TGTGCCAGCAGGAAGGACAGATTCACCGGGGAGCTGTTTTTT.

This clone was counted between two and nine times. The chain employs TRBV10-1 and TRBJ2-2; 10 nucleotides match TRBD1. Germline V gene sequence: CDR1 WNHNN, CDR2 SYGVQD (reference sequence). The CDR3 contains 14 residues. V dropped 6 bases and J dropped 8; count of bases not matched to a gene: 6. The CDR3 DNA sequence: TGCGCCAGCAGCGCCGGGACAGGGGTTGGGGAGCTGTTTTTT. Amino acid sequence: CASSAGTGVGELFF.

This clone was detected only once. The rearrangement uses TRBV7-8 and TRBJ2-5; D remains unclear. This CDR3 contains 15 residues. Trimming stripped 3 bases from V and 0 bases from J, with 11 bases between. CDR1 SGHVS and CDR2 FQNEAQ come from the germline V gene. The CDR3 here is CASSFPPGNQETQYF. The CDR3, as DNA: TGTGCCAGCAGCTTTCCGCCTGGGAACCAAGAGACCCAGTACTTC.